The rows below give T cell receptor beta chains drawn from one sample of a study of blood T cell repertoires in COVID-19. TCRdb keeps only in-frame clones here, not all; method: immunoSEQ multiplex PCR. Of under 100,000 clones detected, approximately 87% appear once; the ten largest clones hold roughly 17%. The specimen was peripheral blood. The receptors come from a human donor in a cohort sampled during active COVID-19. The CDR3 runs from the conserved cysteine through the conserved F or W. D genes are given only for firm matches. Rows may omit the clone size; those that give it use once, few, many or a size class.

V gene	clone size	J gene	D gene	CDR3 DNA	CDR3 protein
TRBV27	NA	TRBJ2-1	TRBD2	TGTGCCAGCACCGCACTAGCGGGGGAATCCAATGAGCAGTTCTTC	CASTALAGESNEQFF
TRBV27	NA	TRBJ2-7	NA	TGTGCCAGCAGTTCCCTTCAGGACTTC	CASSSLQDF
TRBV7-8	NA	TRBJ1-1	TRBD1	TGTGCCAGCAGCACAGGGGCTTTGAACACTGAAGCTTTCTTT	CASSTGALNTEAFF
TRBV7-9	NA	TRBJ1-2	NA	TGTGCCAGCAGCTTGGTCTCAGGGGACTATGGCTACACCTTC	CASSLVSGDYGYTF
TRBV7-6	few	TRBJ2-5	TRBD2	TGTGCCAGCAGCTTAAGCGGGGGACAAGAGACCCAGTACTTC	CASSLSGGQETQYF
TRBV29-1	NA	TRBJ1-1	NA	TGCAGCGTGAGTTTCAGGGGCACTGAAGCTTTCTTT	CSVSFRGTEAFF
TRBV27	once	TRBJ2-7	NA	TGTGCCAGCAGTTTACATAGAGCATCCTACGAGCAGTACTTC	CASSLHRASYEQYF
TRBV6-2/TRBV6-3	NA	TRBJ1-5	NA	TGTGCCAGCAGTTACTCCCCTCGGGGGGTAAACCAGCCCCAGCATTTT	CASSYSPRGVNQPQHF
TRBV6-2/TRBV6-3	NA	TRBJ2-7	NA	TGTGCCAGCAGTTACGGCCTCAGACTCAACGAGCAGTACTTC	CASSYGLRLNEQYF
TRBV5-4	NA	TRBJ2-1	NA	TGTGCCAGCAGCCTGGCTAAATGGAATGAGCAGTTCTTC	CASSLAKWNEQFF
TRBV5-1	NA	TRBJ1-1	NA	TGCGCCAGCAGCTTGGTGGGGCCAGGGGAAAGGGTGAACACTGAAGCTTTCTTT	CASSLVGPGERVNTEAFF
TRBV4-2	NA	TRBJ2-2	TRBD2	TGTGCCAGCAGCCAGGAGCGGGGGCGGACCGGGGAGCTGTTTTTT	CASSQERGRTGELFF
TRBV4-1	NA	TRBJ2-3	TRBD2	TGCGCCAGCAGCCAGAAGAATGTGCGGGGGGGAGGAGGGAGCACAGATACGCAGTATTTT	CASSQKNVRGGGGSTDTQYF
TRBV6-5	NA	TRBJ1-1	NA	TGTGCCAGTGAAATTGACAGGAACACTGAAGCTTTCTTT	CASEIDRNTEAFF
TRBV2	few	TRBJ2-7	TRBD1	TGTGCCAGCAGTCCTAACCAGGGGGCAAAGTACTTC	CASSPNQGAKYF
TRBV5-1	NA	TRBJ1-6	TRBD1	TGCGCCAGCAGCTTGGACGGGACAGGGACTAATTCACCCCTCCACTTT	CASSLDGTGTNSPLHF
TRBV11-2	NA	TRBJ2-4	NA	TGTGCCAGCAGCTTAGTAATAGCCAAAAACATTCAGTACTTC	CASSLVIAKNIQYF
TRBV5-1	NA	TRBJ2-5	NA	TGCGCCAGCAGATTGAAATCGGGGTACCAAGAGACCCAGTACTTC	CASRLKSGYQETQYF
TRBV4-3	NA	TRBJ2-1	NA	TGCGCCAGCAGCCAAGATAGTACGAACAATGAGCAGTTCTTC	CASSQDSTNNEQFF
TRBV2	NA	TRBJ1-6	TRBD1	TGTGCCAGCAGGCCCGGGACAGGGGAAAATTCACCCCTCCACTTT	CASRPGTGENSPLHF
TRBV5-1	NA	TRBJ2-7	NA	TGCGCCAGCAGCTTGGACACCCCCACCGAGCAGTACTTC	CASSLDTPTEQYF
TRBV30	NA	TRBJ1-1	NA	TGTGCCTGGAGTAGGGCGGGTGAAGCTTTCTTT	CAWSRAGEAFF
TRBV7-9	NA	TRBJ2-5	NA	TGTGCCAGCAGCCCTCAAGAGACCCAGTACTTC	CASSPQETQYF
TRBV2	NA	TRBJ2-4	NA	TGTGCCAGCAGTGTCAACATAGCCAAAAACATTCAGTACTTC	CASSVNIAKNIQYF